A selection of T cell receptor beta chains follows, all from one sample in a study of CD8 T cells in Susac syndrome. TCRdb ran MiXCR on the immunoSEQ multiplex PCR reads and lists one entry per CDR3 protein. The sample shows 90,000 to 110,000 distinct CDR3 sequences, about 95% of them seen only once. The specimen was CD4+ T cells from PBMCs. Receptors were obtained from a human donor in good health. Each CDR3 is given with its conserved first and last residue. A D gene is named only where the DNA matches it firmly. For some rows the clone size is stated as once, few or many, or as a class when expanded; others skip it.

CDR3aa: CASSQLLYEQYF
CDR3nt: TGTGCCAGCTCACAACTATTGTACGAGCAGTACTTC
len: 12
v_gene: TRBV18
d_gene: NA
abundance: NA
j_gene: TRBJ2-7

CDR3aa: CASSPGTGVGEQFF
CDR3nt: TGCGCCAGCAGTCCCGGGACAGGGGTGGGGGAGCAGTTCTTC
len: 14
v_gene: TRBV5-1
d_gene: TRBD1
abundance: once
j_gene: TRBJ2-1

CDR3aa: CASNQAVGANVLTF
CDR3nt: TGTGCCAGTAACCAAGCGGTTGGGGCCAACGTCCTGACTTTC
len: 14
v_gene: TRBV18
d_gene: NA
abundance: NA
j_gene: TRBJ2-6

CDR3aa: CASSSTGGYTEAFF
CDR3nt: TGTGCCAGCAGTTCGACAGGGGGCTACACTGAAGCTTTCTTT
len: 14
v_gene: TRBV6-6
d_gene: TRBD1
abundance: NA
j_gene: TRBJ1-1

CDR3aa: CAWSVRQRETQYF
CDR3nt: TGTGCCTGGAGTGTAAGACAGAGAGAGACCCAGTACTTC
len: 13
v_gene: TRBV30
d_gene: NA
abundance: NA
j_gene: TRBJ2-5

CDR3aa: CASSMDGANTEAFF
CDR3nt: TGCGCCAGCAGCATGGACGGGGCGAACACTGAAGCTTTCTTT
len: 14
v_gene: TRBV5-1
d_gene: NA
abundance: NA
j_gene: TRBJ1-1

CDR3aa: CATLQGGSYNEQFF
CDR3nt: TGTGCCACCCTACAGGGAGGCTCCTACAATGAGCAGTTCTTC
len: 14
v_gene: TRBV6-2/TRBV6-3
d_gene: NA
abundance: NA
j_gene: TRBJ2-1

CDR3aa: CSAAGLEARTEAFF
CDR3nt: TGCAGTGCTGCCGGGTTAGAGGCGAGGACTGAAGCTTTCTTT
len: 14
v_gene: TRBV20-1
d_gene: NA
abundance: NA
j_gene: TRBJ1-1

CDR3aa: CSVGQGADTQYF
CDR3nt: TGCAGCGTCGGACAGGGGGCAGATACGCAGTATTTT
len: 12
v_gene: TRBV29-1
d_gene: TRBD1
abundance: NA
j_gene: TRBJ2-3

CDR3aa: CASSLTDIKNIQYF
CDR3nt: TGTGCCAGCAGTTTAACTGACATCAAAAACATTCAGTACTTC
len: 14
v_gene: TRBV12-3/TRBV12-4
d_gene: NA
abundance: NA
j_gene: TRBJ2-4

CDR3aa: CASSSDGDYGYTF
CDR3nt: TGCGCCAGCAGCTCGGACGGAGACTATGGCTACACCTTC
len: 13
v_gene: TRBV5-1
d_gene: NA
abundance: NA
j_gene: TRBJ1-2

CDR3aa: CASSLSWGNTGELFF
CDR3nt: TGTGCCAGCAGTTTATCGTGGGGAAACACCGGGGAGCTGTTTTTT
len: 15
v_gene: TRBV28
d_gene: NA
abundance: NA
j_gene: TRBJ2-2

CDR3aa: CATSDPLAGVGNEQFF
CDR3nt: TGTGCCACCAGTGACCCACTAGCGGGGGTAGGAAATGAGCAGTTCTTC
len: 16
v_gene: TRBV24-1
d_gene: TRBD2
abundance: NA
j_gene: TRBJ2-1

CDR3aa: CASSERRGFQETQYF
CDR3nt: TGTGCCAGCAGTGAACGCAGGGGCTTCCAAGAGACCCAGTACTTC
len: 15
v_gene: TRBV25-1
d_gene: NA
abundance: NA
j_gene: TRBJ2-5

CDR3aa: CASSPSTTRETQYF
CDR3nt: TGTGCCAGCAGTCCCTCGACTACTCGGGAGACCCAGTACTTC
len: 14
v_gene: TRBV6-5
d_gene: NA
abundance: NA
j_gene: TRBJ2-5